The sequence of this TCR beta chain was determined in a study of Graves' ophthalmopathy and Graves' hyperthyroidism (dated by TCRdb to about 2018). Regarding the research as a whole: Peripheral blood was collected at initial diagnosis, before any treatment. To tell Graves' ophthalmopathy apart from Graves' hyperthyroidism, and to predict which patients would progress to ophthalmopathy, the study relied on TCR beta repertoire signatures. In total, over 130 blood samples were TCR-sequenced: some 43 ophthalmopathy, some 75 hyperthyroidism and approximately 17 hyperthyroidism-to-ophthalmopathy patients. To explore V-J signatures distinguishing ophthalmopathy from hyperthyroidism, a discovery set of under 110 patients (about 44 ophthalmopathy, roughly 60 stable hyperthyroidism) was enrolled. For independent validation, a separate cohort was made up of 18 to 20 hyperthyroidism patients plus 17 patients who later progressed from hyperthyroidism to ophthalmopathy. In five to seven hyperthyroidism patients, the T-cell repertoire of thyroid tissue was compared with the T-cell repertoire of blood. Following sampling, methimazole starting at 30 mg daily was administered to hyperthyroidism patients, and high-dose intravenous methylprednisolone was administered to ophthalmopathy patients. The 75 to 100 discovery patients were randomly divided into training and test sets at a 7:3 ratio.

CDR1 and CDR2, looked up from the germline V gene, are MNHNS and SASEGT. The junction shows trimming of 4 bases on V and 2 bases on J, plus 18 bases between the germline ends. From the cysteine up to the phenylalanine, the CDR3 has a length of 16 residues. Of the read, only the CDR3 DNA is kept; its 48 bases are in frame from base 1. A patient counted as having stable hyperthyroidism if there was no progression to ophthalmopathy within 18 months of follow-up. The hyperthyroidism patients were 18 to 65 years old and newly diagnosed, with a disease duration of less than 2 months. Patients with other autoimmune diseases, uncontrolled infections, pregnancy or lactation were excluded. Clinical symptoms, serum thyroxine, TRAb, thyroid ultrasound and orbital computed tomography formed the basis of the diagnosis. Ficoll-Paque density gradient centrifugation was used to isolate PBMCs from around 10 ml of fresh peripheral blood. Total RNA was extracted with Trizol reagent and quality-checked on an Agilent 2100 Bioanalyzer.

Broader findings and caveats from the paper: Ophthalmopathy was separated from stable hyperthyroidism by the 13-signature model with about 88% sensitivity and 81% to 84% specificity in cross-validation and with 80%/75% in the test set. In validation, the model predicted ophthalmopathy progression with about 64% sensitivity and roughly 72% specificity; some 13 predicted patients were CT-confirmed with GO in a median of approximately 6.5 months. Among expanded thyroid clonotypes with frequency above 0.001, most also showed up in blood, which suggests that blood repertoires may reflect the thyroid immune response. Sample size was not predetermined statistically, and investigators were not blinded to group allocation.

For repertoire sequencing, TCR beta CDR3 regions were amplified from RNA transcripts. The first round of RT-PCR was done with HTBI primers and the Qiagen OneStep RT-PCR kit, and was followed by a second round of multiplex PCR, then size selection and purification. Sequencing of the libraries was carried out on an Illumina HiSeq2000 in paired-end mode with 100 bp reads. Turning to the authors' computational methods: SOAPnuke was used to process the reads, removing any read that contained adapters or uncalled bases, had a mean Phred below 15, or lacked an exact match to the constant primer or identifier. COPE v1.2.5 was used to merge high-quality paired reads. Unique nucleotide sequences were defined as clonotypes and aligned to IMGT TRB V, D and J references using MiTCR v1.1. The analysis was limited to V-J combinations with a frequency above 0.0001, which together covered approximately 99% of the repertoires. For each V-J combination, a TCR clonal expansion and chaos score was defined as the ratio of F50 clonal expansion to chaos observed in the TCRdist matrix. Welch's t-statistics and random forest were used to narrow the features down to around 13 V-J combinations, which were then fed into a naive Bayes classifier. The similarity between thyroid and blood repertoires was quantified using the Morisita-Horn index. TCRdb reworked the public reads: Q25 trimming with fastp, MiXCR clone assembly, productive beta chains retained. Each CDR3 protein gets just one entry, which takes the most common genes and DNA from the rows behind it. The V and J calls, along with clone size, are taken from TCRdb and not from the paper's own processing. A total of just over 600,000 distinct CDR3 sequences appear in this sample, around a fifth of them only once. The leading ten clones occupy around 7% of the sample.

This clonotype was found many times. This receptor's antigen is unknown. Base qualities were left out, and no much larger clone turns up one base away. The receptor chain draws on TRBV6-1 and TRBJ2-7; tentative D gene TRBD2, with 7 bases matching. The sample consisted of peripheral blood. The receptor comes from a woman aged 18-29 years with stable Graves' hyperthyroidism. Some clones in this sample may be carry-over from other donors' samples. Donor details come from another sample of the same person, matched by shared clones. The DNA is as follows: TGTGCCAGCAGTGCCCGGAGGGGGGGTGTAACCTACGAGCAGTACTTC. It translates as CASSARRGGVTYEQYF.